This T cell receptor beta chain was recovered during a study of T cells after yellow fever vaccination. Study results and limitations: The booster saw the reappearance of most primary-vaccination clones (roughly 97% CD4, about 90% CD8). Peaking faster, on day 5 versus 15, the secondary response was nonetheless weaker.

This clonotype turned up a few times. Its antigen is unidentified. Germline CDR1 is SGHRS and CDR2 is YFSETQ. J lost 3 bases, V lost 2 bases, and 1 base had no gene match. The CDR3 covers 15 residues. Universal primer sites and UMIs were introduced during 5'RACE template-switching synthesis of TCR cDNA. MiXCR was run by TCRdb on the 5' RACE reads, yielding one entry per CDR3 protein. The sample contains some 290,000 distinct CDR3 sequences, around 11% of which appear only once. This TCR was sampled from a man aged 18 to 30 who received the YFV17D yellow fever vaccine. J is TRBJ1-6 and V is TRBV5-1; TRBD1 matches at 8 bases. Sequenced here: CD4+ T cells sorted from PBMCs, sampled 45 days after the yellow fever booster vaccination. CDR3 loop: CASSLQGVYNSPLHF. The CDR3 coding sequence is TGCGCCAGCAGCTTACAGGGGGTCTATAATTCACCCCTCCACTTT.